This T cell receptor beta chain was obtained from a study of early T cells in non-severe SARS-CoV-2 infection. The wider study: Bulk RNA taken from unsorted whole blood was sequenced, leaving chains unpaired.

CDR1 is GTSNPN and CDR2 is SVGIG in the germline V gene (reference sequence). Losses at the gene ends were 7 bases for V and 5 bases for J; bases not matched to a gene: 10. The CDR3 runs 16 residues. This clonotype was counted a few times. Its cognate antigen is unknown. Study observations and caveats: Anti-spike CD8 responses were favored by VDJdb matching, which missed private and CD4 specificities.

The library protocol tagged individual cDNA molecules with unique molecular identifiers. In TCRdb, the 5' RACE reads were re-called with MiXCR into one record per CDR3 protein. Of some 26,000 distinct CDR3 sequences in the sample, around 4% are singletons; the top ten hold over 10%. This TCR was sampled from an adult who was a healthcare worker with PCR-confirmed SARS-CoV-2 infection or an uninfected control (not recorded which). Sequencing was done on a sample of whole blood. The V and J genes are TRBV30 and TRBJ2-1; 14 nucleotides agree with TRBD2. This CDR3 reads CASTSGRAFLDNEQFF. The DNA of the CDR3 is TGTGCCTCGACTAGCGGGAGGGCCTTTTTGGACAATGAGCAGTTCTTC.